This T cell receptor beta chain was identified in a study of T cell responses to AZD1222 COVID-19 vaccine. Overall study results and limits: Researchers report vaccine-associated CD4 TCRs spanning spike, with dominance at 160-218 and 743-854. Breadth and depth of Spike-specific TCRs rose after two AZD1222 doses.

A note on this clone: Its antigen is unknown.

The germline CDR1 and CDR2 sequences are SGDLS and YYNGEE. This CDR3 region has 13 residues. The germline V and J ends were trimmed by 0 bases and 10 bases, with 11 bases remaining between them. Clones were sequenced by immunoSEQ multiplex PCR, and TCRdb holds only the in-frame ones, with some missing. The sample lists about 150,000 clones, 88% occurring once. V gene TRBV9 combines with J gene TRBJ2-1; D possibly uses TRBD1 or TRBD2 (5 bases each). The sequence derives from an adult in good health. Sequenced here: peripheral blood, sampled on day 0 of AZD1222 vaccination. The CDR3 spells CASSVALGVEQFF. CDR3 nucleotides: TGTGCCAGCAGCGTAGCATTGGGGGTAGAGCAGTTCTTC.